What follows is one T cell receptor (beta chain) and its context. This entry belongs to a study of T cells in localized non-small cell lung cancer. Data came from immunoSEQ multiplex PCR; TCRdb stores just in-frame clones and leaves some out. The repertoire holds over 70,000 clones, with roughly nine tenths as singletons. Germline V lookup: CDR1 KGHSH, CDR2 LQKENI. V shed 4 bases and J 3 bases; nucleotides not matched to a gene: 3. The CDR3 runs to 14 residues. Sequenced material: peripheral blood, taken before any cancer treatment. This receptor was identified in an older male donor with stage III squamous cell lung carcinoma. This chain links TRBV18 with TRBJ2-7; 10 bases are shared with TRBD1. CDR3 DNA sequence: TGTGCCAGCTCACTGGGACAGGGGCTCTACGAGCAGTACTTC. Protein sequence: CASSLGQGLYEQYF.